This T cell receptor (beta chain) derives from a study of cytomegalovirus exposure and HLA in healthy donors. Study-wide results and caveats: Immune exposure information comprised only CMV serostatus. An apparent linkage of common viral pathogens to several of the most significant clusters emerged in a later analysis. Cytomegalovirus-associated status was assigned to roughly 160 TCR beta chains. In a later analysis, DRB1 alleles had the most associated TCRs; HLA-C alleles the fewest.

Trimming removed 4 bases from V and 3 bases from J; junction bases left unmatched: 5. CDR3 length: 14 residues. Germline CDR1 is SQVTM and CDR2 is ANQGSEA. The PCR used 60 Vbeta and 13 Jbeta primers. The assay was immunoSEQ multiplex PCR, and TCRdb's table has in-frame clones only and misses some. Here the sample spans more than 90,000 clones, approximately 72% being singletons. Details on this clone: Its cognate antigen is unknown.

The J gene is TRBJ1-5, the V gene TRBV29-1; the match to TRBD1 covers 8 bases. The source is a man aged 35-49 years in good health and CMV-seropositive. The specimen was PBMCs. The CDR3 loop reads CSVAKTGVNQPQHF. The CDR3 DNA reads as TGCAGCGTTGCCAAGACAGGGGTCAATCAGCCCCAGCATTTT.